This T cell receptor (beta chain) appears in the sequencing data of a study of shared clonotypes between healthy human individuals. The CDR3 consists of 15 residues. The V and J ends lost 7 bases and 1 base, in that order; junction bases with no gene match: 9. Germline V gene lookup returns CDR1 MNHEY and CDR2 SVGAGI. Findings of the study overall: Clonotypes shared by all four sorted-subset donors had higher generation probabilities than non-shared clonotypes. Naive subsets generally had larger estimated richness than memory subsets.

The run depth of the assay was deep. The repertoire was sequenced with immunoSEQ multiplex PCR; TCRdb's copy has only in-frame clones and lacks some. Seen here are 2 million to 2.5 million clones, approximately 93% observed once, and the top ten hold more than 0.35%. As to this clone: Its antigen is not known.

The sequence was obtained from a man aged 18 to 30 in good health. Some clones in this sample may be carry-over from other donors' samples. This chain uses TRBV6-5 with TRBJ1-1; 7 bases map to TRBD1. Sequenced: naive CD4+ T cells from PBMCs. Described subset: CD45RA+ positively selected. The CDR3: CASITTGVANTEAFF. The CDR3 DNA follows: TGTGCCAGCATTACCACAGGGGTCGCGAACACTGAAGCTTTCTTT.